This T cell receptor (beta chain) came from a study of blood T cell repertoires in COVID-19. The wider study: Donors in the United States, Italy and Spain gave samples during acute or convalescent COVID-19. Sources were T cells, B-cell-depleted T cells, or PBMCs; the material itself was cDNA or gDNA.

Original methodology: Amplification from reference gene primers served as the basis for estimated nucleated cell counts. The data were produced by immunoSEQ multiplex PCR, yet TCRdb's version contains in-frame clones alone and is incomplete. V and J calls plus clone size are reproduced from that table; the DNA served to infer D and trimming. This sample has fewer than 300,000 clones, with roughly 90% found just once. Trimming removed 1 base from V and 3 bases from J; junction bases left unmatched: 1. CDR1 and CDR2 (germline): SEHNR, FQNEAQ (reference sequence). This CDR3 has 15 residues. Seattle-derived patients entered the study during active infection and were followed longitudinally. Only one count was recorded for this clone. Other nucleotide sequences in the sample specify the same CDR3.

The sequence came from a woman between 25 and 40 years old with COVID-19, enrolled during active disease. The sample comprised peripheral blood. This rearrangement joins TRBV7-9 to TRBJ1-4, with 8 bases identical to TRBD1. CDR3 sequence (DNA): TGTGCCAGCAGCTTAGGACAGGGGCCTAATGAAAAACTGTTTTTT. It encodes CASSLGQGPNEKLFF.